The clone carrying this T cell receptor (beta chain) appeared a few times. The data were taken from a study of T-cell memory formation after mild COVID-19. The germline V and J ends were trimmed by 3 bases and 5 bases, with 13 bases remaining between them. The CDR3 is made up of 14 amino acids. CDR1 is KGHDR and CDR2 is SFDVKD in the germline V gene. Constant-segment-primed 5'RACE gave TCR alpha and TCR beta cDNA libraries with sample barcodes and UMIs. A single record per CDR3 protein comes from TCRdb applying MiXCR to the 5' RACE reads. The data contain 190,000 or so distinct CDR3 sequences, 20% to 25% of them singletons.

The chain is built from TRBV24-1 and TRBJ2-7; the D gene is possibly TRBD2 (5 bases). This TCR was recovered from an adult woman who had mild COVID-19 (a few samples of this study predate the infection). Cell type and time point are not known. The sequenced material came from PBMCs or a T cell subset sorted from them (not recorded which). In nucleotides, the CDR3 is TGTGCCACCAGTGATGGACGGAACGGGGACGAGCAGTACTTC. It codes for CATSDGRNGDEQYF.